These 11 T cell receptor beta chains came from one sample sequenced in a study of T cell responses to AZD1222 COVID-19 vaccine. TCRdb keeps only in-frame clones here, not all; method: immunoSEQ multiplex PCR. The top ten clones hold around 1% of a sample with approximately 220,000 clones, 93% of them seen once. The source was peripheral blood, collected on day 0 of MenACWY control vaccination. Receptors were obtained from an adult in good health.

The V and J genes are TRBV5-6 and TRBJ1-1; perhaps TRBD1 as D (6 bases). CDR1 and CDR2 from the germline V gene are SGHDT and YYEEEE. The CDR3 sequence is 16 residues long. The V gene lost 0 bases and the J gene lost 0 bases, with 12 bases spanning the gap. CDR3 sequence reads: CASSLAGAGVNTEAFF. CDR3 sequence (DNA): TGTGCCAGCAGCTTGGCGGGGGCAGGGGTGAACACTGAAGCTTTCTTT.

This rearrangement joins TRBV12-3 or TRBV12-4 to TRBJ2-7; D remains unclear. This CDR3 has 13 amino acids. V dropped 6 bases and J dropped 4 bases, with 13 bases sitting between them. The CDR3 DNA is TGTGCCAGCAGCCTGAGAGACGGATACGAGCAGTACTTC. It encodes CASSLRDGYEQYF.

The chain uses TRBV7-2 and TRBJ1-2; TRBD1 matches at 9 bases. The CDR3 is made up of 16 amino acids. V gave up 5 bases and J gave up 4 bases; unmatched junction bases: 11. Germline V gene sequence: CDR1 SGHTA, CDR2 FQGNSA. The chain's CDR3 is CASSQREQGALYGYTF. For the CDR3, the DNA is TGTGCCAGCAGCCAACGAGAACAGGGGGCGCTCTATGGCTACACCTTC.

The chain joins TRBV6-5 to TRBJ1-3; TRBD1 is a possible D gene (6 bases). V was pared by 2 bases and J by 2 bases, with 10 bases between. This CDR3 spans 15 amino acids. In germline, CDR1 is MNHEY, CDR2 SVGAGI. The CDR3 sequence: CASSYDRGPGNTIYF. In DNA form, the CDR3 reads TGTGCCAGCAGTTACGACCGGGGGCCTGGAAACACCATATATTTT.

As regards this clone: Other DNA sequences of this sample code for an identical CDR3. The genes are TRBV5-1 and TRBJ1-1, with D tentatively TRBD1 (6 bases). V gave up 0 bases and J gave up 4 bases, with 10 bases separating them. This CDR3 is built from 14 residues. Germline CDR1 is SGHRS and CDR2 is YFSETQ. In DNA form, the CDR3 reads TGCGCCAGCAGCTTGGGAGGGGGTTCCACTGAAGCTTTCTTT. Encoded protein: CASSLGGGSTEAFF.

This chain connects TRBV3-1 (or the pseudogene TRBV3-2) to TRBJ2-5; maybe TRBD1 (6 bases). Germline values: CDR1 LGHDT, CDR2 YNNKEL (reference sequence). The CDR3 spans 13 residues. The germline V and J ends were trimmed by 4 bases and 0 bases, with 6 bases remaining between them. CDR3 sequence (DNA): TGTGCCAGCAGCCCAGGGGACCAAGAGACCCAGTACTTC. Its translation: CASSPGDQETQYF.

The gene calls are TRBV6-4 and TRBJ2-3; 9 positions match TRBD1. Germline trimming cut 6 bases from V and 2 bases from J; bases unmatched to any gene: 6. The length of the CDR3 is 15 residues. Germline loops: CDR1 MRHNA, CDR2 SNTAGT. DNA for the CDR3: TGTGCCAGCAGCCTGGGACAGGGATTCACAGATACGCAGTATTTT. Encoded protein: CASSLGQGFTDTQYF.

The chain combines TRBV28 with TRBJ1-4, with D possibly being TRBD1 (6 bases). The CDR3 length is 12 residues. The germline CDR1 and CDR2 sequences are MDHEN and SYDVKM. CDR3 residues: CAHGGIGEKLFF. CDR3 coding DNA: TGTGCGCACGGGGGCATTGGTGAAAAACTGTTTTTT. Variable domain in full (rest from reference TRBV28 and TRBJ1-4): DVKVTQSSRYLVKRTGEKVFLECVQDMDHENMFWYRQDPGLGLRLIYFSYDVKMKEKGDIPEGYSVSREKKERFSLILESASTNQTSMYLCAHGGIGEKLFFGSGTQLSVL.

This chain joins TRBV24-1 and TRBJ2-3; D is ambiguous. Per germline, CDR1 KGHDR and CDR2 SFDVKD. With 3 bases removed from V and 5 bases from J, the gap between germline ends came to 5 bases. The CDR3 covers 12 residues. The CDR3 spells CATSDARDTQYF. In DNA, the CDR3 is TGTGCCACCAGTGATGCGCGAGATACGCAGTATTTT.

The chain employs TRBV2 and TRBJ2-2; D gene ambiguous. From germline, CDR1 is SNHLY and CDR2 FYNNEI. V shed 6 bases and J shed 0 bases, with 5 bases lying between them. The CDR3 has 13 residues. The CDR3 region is CASSPSNTGELFF. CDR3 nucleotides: TGTGCCAGCAGCCCTTCGAACACCGGGGAGCTGTTTTTT.

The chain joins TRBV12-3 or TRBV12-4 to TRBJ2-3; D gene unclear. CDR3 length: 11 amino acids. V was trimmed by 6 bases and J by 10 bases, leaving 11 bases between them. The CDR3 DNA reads TGTGCCAGCAGCCCCGCGTCTGCGCAGTATTTT. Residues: CASSPASAQYF.